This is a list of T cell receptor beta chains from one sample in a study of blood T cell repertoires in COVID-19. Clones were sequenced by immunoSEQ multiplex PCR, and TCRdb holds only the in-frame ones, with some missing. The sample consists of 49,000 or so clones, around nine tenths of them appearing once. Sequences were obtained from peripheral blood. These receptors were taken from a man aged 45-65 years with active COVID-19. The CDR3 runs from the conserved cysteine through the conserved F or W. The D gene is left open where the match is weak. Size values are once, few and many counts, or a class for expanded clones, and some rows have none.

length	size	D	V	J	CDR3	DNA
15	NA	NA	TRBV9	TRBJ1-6	CASSAGSSYNSPLHF	TGTGCCAGCAGCGCCGGGAGCTCCTATAATTCACCCCTCCACTTT
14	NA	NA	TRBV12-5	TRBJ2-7	CASARYEVSYEQYF	TGTGCTAGTGCGCGGTATGAGGTCTCCTACGAGCAGTACTTC
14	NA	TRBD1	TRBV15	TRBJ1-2	CATSRGQGEGGYTF	TGTGCCACCAGCCGGGGACAGGGAGAGGGTGGCTACACCTTC
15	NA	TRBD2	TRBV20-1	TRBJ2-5	CSASAGLAVKGTQYF	TGCAGTGCTAGTGCGGGACTAGCGGTTAAGGGGACCCAGTACTTC
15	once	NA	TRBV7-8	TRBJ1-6	CASRLLRDFNSPLHF	TGTGCCAGCAGGCTTCTTAGGGACTTCAATTCACCCCTCCACTTT
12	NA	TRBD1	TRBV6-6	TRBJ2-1	CASMTGDNEQFF	TGTGCCAGTATGACAGGGGACAATGAGCAGTTCTTC
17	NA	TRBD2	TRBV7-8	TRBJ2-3	CASSFGTSATSTDTQYF	TGTGCCAGCAGCTTCGGGACTAGCGCTACTAGCACAGATACGCAGTATTTT
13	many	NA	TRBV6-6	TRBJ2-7	CASSYDYSYEQYF	TGTGCCAGCAGTTATGACTACTCCTACGAGCAGTACTTC
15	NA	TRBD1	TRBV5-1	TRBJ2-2	CASSLDRGNTGELFF	TGCGCCAGCAGCTTGGACAGGGGGAACACCGGGGAGCTGTTTTTT
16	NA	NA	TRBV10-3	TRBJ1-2	CAISESNRVTNYGYTF	TGTGCCATCAGTGAGTCGAACCGGGTTACTAACTATGGCTACACCTTC
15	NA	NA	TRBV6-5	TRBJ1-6	CASSRASVGDSPLHF	TGTGCCAGCAGCCGTGCGTCGGTTGGAGATTCACCCCTCCACTTT
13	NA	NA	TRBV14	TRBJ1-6	CASSQVRKAPLHF	TGTGCCAGCAGCCAAGTGAGGAAGGCACCCCTCCACTTT
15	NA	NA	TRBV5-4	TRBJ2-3	CASSLDGGSADTQYF	TGTGCCAGCAGCTTGGACGGGGGTAGCGCAGATACGCAGTATTTT
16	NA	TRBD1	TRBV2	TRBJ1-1	CASRSGTGGVNTEAFF	TGTGCCAGCAGGTCCGGGACAGGGGGCGTGAACACTGAAGCTTTCTTT
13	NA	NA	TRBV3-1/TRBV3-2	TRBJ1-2	CASSQGGAYGYTF	TGTGCCAGCAGCCAAGGGGGAGCCTATGGCTACACCTTC
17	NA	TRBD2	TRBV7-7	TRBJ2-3	CASSPNVAGPGTDTQYF	TGTGCTAGCAGCCCTAACGTAGCGGGGCCAGGGACAGATACGCAGTATTTT
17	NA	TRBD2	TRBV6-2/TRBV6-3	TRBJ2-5	CASSYVPAGITQETQYF	TGTGCCAGCAGTTACGTTCCAGCGGGGATCACCCAAGAGACCCAGTACTTC
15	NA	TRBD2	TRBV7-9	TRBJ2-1	CASSLRREAYNEQFF	TGTGCCAGCAGCTTAAGGCGGGAGGCCTACAATGAGCAGTTCTTC
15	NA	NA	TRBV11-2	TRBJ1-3	CASSLGLSGRNTIYF	TGTGCCAGCAGCTTGGGGCTTTCCGGCAGAAACACCATATATTTT
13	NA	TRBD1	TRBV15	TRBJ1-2	CATSREQGYGYTF	TGTGCCACCAGCAGAGAACAGGGGTATGGCTACACCTTC
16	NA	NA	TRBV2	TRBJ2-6	CASSGGWVSGANVLTF	TGTGCCAGCAGCGGAGGGTGGGTCTCTGGGGCCAACGTCCTGACTTTC
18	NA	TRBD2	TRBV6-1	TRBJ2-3	CASSDPLTSGGISDTQYF	TGTGCCAGCAGTGACCCTCTGACTAGCGGGGGGATATCAGATACGCAGTATTTT
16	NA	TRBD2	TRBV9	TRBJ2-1	CASSPHGRGAINEQFF	TGTGCCAGCAGCCCCCACGGGCGGGGGGCCATCAATGAGCAGTTCTTC
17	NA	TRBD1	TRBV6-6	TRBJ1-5	CASSPGLPGQINQPQHF	TGTGCCAGCAGTCCGGGTTTACCGGGACAGATCAATCAGCCCCAGCATTTT
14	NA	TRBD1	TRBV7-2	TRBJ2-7	CASKTGGKGLEQYF	TGTGCCAGTAAGACAGGGGGGAAGGGCTTGGAGCAGTACTTC
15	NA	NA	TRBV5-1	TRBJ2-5	CASSLGITVQETQYF	TGCGCCAGCAGCTTGGGGATAACAGTCCAAGAGACCCAGTACTTC
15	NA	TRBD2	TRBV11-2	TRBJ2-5	CASSPTSGYQETQYF	TGTGCCAGCAGCCCCACTAGCGGGTACCAAGAGACCCAGTACTTC
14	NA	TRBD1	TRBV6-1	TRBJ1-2	CASSEGGQNYGYTF	TGTGCCAGCAGTGAAGGGGGACAGAACTATGGCTACACCTTC
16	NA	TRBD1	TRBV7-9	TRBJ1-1	CASSLAQGAVWTEAFF	TGTGCCAGCAGCTTAGCGCAGGGGGCGGTCTGGACTGAAGCTTTCTTT
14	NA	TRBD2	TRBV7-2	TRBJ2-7	CASSHSGATYEQYF	TGTGCCAGCAGCCATAGCGGGGCAACCTACGAGCAGTACTTC